The following is a T cell receptor (beta chain) sequence with its context. In its sample, this clonotype was seen a few times. Its antigen is currently not known. Per-base quality was not reported, and no clone a single base away is much larger than it. The data originate from a study of T cell repertoires in cytomegalovirus infection (dated by TCRdb to the late 2010s). The study in broad terms: The peptide stimulations were aimed at well-studied HLA-B-restricted epitopes as well as recently identified HLA-C-restricted CMV epitopes, whose presentation resists viral immunomodulation. Donor HLA type was relevant to the analysis, as public TCR beta signatures indicated carriage of CMV infection together with the matching HLA type.

Trimming at the junction amounts to 11 bases on V and 6 bases on J, and the germline ends lie 13 bases apart. For CDR1 and CDR2, the germline V gene lists MNHNS and SASEGT. The CDR3 starts with the cysteine, ends with the phenylalanine, and has 11 residues. Solely the CDR3 DNA is kept, with 33 bases framed from the first base. The run used an Illumina HiSeq 1500. In TCRdb, the public reads were trimmed at Q25 with fastp and aligned with MiXCR, with productive beta chains retained. Entries that share a CDR3 protein sequence are merged under the most common genes and DNA. The sample table records roughly 860,000 distinct CDR3 sequences; about 30% of these occur just once. Of the sample, roughly an eighth is held by the ten largest clones. Study-level results and caveats: In both this cohort and an independent cohort of 350 to 400 donors, the cumulative frequency of public TCR beta family members distinguished carriers of CMV infection plus the relevant HLA type. The ex vivo response was dominated by HLA-C-restricted CMV-specific TCR beta clonotypes, which also provided the single most frequent clonotype in two of eight donors.

The treatment or condition label, as the study defines it: in vitro stimulation with specific CMV peptide epitopes to enrich CMV-specific T cells. The sequence derives from a human donor in good health (CMV status not recorded). Some clones in this sample may be carry-over from other donors' samples. The sequence links TRBV6-1 to TRBJ1-1, and the D gene may be TRBD1, 5 bases matching. The specimen comprised cultured CD8+ T cells from PBMCs, sampled from culture after CMV antigen stimulation. This receptor carries the CDR3 CASPGRAEAFF. The bases are TGTGCCTCCCCAGGGAGGGCTGAAGCTTTCTTT.